This entry is about one T cell receptor (beta chain). Its antigen remains undetermined. Within one base of it there is no much larger clone, and no base qualities were kept. The time point label, read with the paper, signifies: pre-sensitization, week 0. The label giving this sample's treatment or condition can be read as: therapeutic diphenylcyclopropenone sensitization with weekly scalp DPC. Blood at each patch-test visit was drawn before the patch test was applied. Eligible patients were aged 18 to 70, diagnosed with alopecia, deemed suitable for DPC therapy, and excluded if pregnant. Total RNA was isolated from unfractionated whole blood collected in Tempus Blood RNA tubes. Per the germline V gene, SGHAT is the CDR1 and FQNNGV is the CDR2. Trimming removed 0 bases from V and 0 bases from J; the gene matches leave 2 bases unexplained. Inclusive of the bounding cysteine and phenylalanine, the CDR3 is 15 residues long. The sequence is cut down to CDR3 DNA, 45 bases in frame from base 1.

Library preparation was by RACE. Sequenced using a NextSeq 500. During library preparation, unique molecular identifiers were attached to individual cDNA molecules so that TCRs could be counted in a quantitative, reproducible way. Each blood RNA sample was used to sequence both TCR alpha and TCR beta chains. The study's own analysis went as follows. A median of approximately 100,000 TCRs per sample was observed, with a range of about 20,000 to 700,000. The Decombinator software suite was used to annotate the V, J and CDR3 of the TCR reads. For the PS versus PT1 abundance plots, all samples were subsampled to the same number of TCRs (28,000). TCRs were defined as expanded if absent before sensitization and observed at least eight times at the 2-week time point. TCRdb reprocessing: public reads trimmed at Q25 with fastp, clones called with MiXCR, in-frame beta chains kept. For every CDR3 protein sequence, its rows merge into one entry that carries the most common genes and DNA. These V and J calls derive from TCRdb rather than the authors' analysis. This sample holds 150,000 to 200,000 distinct CDR3 sequences; around 30% were observed only once. The ten largest clones add up to less than 3% of the sample.

This record belongs to a study of human T cells and chemical hapten exposure (dated by TCRdb to the early 2020s). Broadly, across the study: For sensitization, 2% DPC in acetone was applied to an approximately 2 cm by approximately 2 cm area of upper inner arm skin. Most of the patients in the cohort were female, and the cohort covered alopecia areata with under or over 50% scalp involvement, alopecia totalis and alopecia universalis. Patients additionally received weekly therapeutic DPC doses to the scalp throughout the roughly 24-week study period. In alopecia patients, the study followed how the peripheral blood TCR repertoire changed in vivo over primary and secondary sensitization to diphenylcyclopropenone (DPC), a hapten. About 30 alopecia patients provided blood for TCR sequencing at one to four time points (pre-sensitization, 2, 6 and 24 weeks). Blood was sampled from patients pre-sensitization (week 0) and at 2, 6 and about 24 weeks after DPC sensitization. Patch testing was done on the upper back using Finn chambers containing 0.01% DPC, and results were scored after 6 days according to International Contact Dermatitis Research Group standards. Libraries were combined into a pool for sequencing, and differences in TCR yield between samples came mainly from small differences in library volumes within the pool.

General findings and caveats noted by the study authors: DPC sensitization did not change how many TCRs were above 1 in 1000 frequency, and no evidence was found of alterations in global repertoire structure. Significantly more large CDR3 similarity clusters were formed by expanded TCRs than by pre-sensitization or healthy control sets, consistent with antigen-driven responses. Because all patients had alopecia, a presumed autoimmune disease, the immune response of the patients might differ from that of healthy individuals. Patch test score correlated positively with the number of PT1 expanded TCRs, reaching significance at thresholds 8, 16 and 32 but not at 4. After repeated subsampling, the strength of the expansion versus patch-test correlation and the threshold at which it became significant changed.

The rearranged chain carries TRBV11-2 and TRBJ2-7; 7 central bases correspond to TRBD2. This TCR derives from a woman in her 30s with alopecia areata. Some clones in this sample may be carry-over from other donors' samples. The specimen was whole blood, collected in connection with sensitization to the hapten diphenylcyclopropenone (DPC). The encoded CDR3 is CASSLEASGSYEQYF. In nucleotide form, the sequence is TGTGCCAGCAGCTTAGAGGCTAGCGGCTCCTACGAGCAGTACTTC.